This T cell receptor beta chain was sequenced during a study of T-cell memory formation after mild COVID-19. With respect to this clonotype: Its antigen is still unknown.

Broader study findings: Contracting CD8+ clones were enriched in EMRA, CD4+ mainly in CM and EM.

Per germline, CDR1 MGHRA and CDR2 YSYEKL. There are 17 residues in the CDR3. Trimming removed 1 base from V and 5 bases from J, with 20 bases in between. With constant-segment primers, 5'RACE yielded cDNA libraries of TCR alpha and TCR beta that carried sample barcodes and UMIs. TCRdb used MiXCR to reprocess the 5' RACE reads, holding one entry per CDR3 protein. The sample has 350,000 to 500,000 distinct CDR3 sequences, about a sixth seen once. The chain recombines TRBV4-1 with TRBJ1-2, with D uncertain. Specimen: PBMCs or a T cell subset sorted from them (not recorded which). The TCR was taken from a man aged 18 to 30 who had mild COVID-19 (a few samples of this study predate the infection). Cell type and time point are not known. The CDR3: CASSQALLWHRDYGYTF. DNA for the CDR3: TGCGCCAGCAGCCAAGCGCTTTTGTGGCACCGGGATTATGGCTACACCTTC.